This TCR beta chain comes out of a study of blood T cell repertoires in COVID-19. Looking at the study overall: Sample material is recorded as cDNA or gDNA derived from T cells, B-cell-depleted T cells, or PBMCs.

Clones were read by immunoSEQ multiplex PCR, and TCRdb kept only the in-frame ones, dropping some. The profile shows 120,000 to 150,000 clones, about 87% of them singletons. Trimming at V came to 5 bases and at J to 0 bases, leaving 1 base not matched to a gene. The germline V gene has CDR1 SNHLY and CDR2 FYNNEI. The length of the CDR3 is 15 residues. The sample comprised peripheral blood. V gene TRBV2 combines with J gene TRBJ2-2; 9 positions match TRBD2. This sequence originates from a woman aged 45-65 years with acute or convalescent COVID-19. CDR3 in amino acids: CASSRLAANTGELFF. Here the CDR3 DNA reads TGTGCCAGCAGTCGACTAGCGGCGAACACCGGGGAGCTGTTTTTT. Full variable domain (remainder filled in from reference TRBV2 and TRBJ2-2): EPEVTQTPSHQVTQMGQEVILRCVPISNHLYFYWYRQILGQKVEFLVSFYNNEISEKSEIFDDQFSVERPDGSNFTLKIRSTKLEDSAMYFCASSRLAANTGELFFGEGSRLTVL.